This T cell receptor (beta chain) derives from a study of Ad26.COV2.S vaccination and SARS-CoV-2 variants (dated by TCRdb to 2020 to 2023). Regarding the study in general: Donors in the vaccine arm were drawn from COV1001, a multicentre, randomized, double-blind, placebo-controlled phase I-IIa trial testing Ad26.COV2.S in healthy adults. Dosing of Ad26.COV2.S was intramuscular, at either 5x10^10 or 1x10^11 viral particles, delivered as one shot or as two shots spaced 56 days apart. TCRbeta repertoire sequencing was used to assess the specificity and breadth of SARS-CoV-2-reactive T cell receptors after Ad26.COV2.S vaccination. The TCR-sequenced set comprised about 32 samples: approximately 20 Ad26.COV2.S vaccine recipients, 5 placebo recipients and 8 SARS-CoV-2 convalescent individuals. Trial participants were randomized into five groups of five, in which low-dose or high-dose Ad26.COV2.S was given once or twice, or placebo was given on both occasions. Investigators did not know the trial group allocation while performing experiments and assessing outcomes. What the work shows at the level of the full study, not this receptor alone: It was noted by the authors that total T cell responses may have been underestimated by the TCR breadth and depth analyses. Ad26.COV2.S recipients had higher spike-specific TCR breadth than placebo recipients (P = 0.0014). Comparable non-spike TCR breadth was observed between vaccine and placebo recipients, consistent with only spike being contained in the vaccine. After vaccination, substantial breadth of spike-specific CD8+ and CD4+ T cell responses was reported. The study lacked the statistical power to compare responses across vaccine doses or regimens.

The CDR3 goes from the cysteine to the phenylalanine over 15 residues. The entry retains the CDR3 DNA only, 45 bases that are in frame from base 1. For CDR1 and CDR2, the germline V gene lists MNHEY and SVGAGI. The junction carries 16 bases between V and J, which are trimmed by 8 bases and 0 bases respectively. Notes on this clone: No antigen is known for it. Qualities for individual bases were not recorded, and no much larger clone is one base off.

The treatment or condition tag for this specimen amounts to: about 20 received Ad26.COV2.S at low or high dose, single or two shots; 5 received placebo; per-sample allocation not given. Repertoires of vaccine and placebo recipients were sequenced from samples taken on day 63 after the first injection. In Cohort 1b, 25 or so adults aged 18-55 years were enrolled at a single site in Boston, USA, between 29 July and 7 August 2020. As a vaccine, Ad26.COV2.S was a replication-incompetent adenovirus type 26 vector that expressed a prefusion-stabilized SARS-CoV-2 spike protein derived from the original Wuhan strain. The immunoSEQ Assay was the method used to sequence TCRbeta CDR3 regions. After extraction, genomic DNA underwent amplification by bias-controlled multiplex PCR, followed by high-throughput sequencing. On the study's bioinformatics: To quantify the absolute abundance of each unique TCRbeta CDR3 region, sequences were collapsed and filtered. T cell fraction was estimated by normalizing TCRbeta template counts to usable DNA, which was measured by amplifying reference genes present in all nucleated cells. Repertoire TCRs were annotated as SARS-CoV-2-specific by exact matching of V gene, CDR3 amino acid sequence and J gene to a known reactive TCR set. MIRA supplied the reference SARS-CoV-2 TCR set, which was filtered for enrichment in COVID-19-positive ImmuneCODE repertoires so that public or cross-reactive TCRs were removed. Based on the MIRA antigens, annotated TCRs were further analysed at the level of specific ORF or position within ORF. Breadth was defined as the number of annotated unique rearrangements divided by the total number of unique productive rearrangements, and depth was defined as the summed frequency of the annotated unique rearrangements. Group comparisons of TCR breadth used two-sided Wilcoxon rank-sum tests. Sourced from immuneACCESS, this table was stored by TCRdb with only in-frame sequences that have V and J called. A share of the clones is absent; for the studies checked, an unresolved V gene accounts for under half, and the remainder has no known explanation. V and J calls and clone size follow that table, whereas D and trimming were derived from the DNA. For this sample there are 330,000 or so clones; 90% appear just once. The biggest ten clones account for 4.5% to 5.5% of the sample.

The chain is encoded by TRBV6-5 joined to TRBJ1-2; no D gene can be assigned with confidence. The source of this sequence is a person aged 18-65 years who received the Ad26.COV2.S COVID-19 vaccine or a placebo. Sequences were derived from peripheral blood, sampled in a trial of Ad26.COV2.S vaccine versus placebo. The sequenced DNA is TGTGCCAGCGGGGAATTGGGAAGTTCTAACTATGGCTACACCTTC. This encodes CASGELGSSNYGYTF.